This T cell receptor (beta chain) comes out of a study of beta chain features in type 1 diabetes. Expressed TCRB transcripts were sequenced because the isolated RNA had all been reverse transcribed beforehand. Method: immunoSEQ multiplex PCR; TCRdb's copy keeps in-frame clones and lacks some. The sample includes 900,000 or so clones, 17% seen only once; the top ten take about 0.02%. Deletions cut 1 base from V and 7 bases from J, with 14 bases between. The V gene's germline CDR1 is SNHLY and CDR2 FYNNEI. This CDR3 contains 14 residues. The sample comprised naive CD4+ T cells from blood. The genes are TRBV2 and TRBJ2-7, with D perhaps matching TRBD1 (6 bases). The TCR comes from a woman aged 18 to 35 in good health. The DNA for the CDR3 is TGTGCCAGCAGTGAAGGACAGGCGCCGTTGGAGCAGTACTTC. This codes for CASSEGQAPLEQYF.